The clone carrying this TCR beta chain was observed a few times. Its antigen is unidentified. The data were obtained in a study of CD8+CD57+ T cells in acquired aplastic anemia. Study results and caveats: Patients and controls had in common approximately 30 CD8+ CDR3 sequences.

Genomic DNA, serving as template, underwent TCR beta VDJ and CDR3 profiling. Each CDR3 protein is one row after TCRdb ran MiXCR on the reads. This table holds approximately 470,000 distinct CDR3 sequences, less than 35% found once. Patients who underwent sequencing had shown CD8+CD57+ cell expansion by flow cytometry. Patients, without exception, had severe acquired aplastic anemia. By the time of blood sampling, patients had still received no therapy. Germline CDR1 reads SGHTA; CDR2 reads FQGNSA. With V trimmed by 1 base and J by 8 bases, 4 bases remained unmatched. The CDR3 runs 15 residues. V usage is TRBV7-2 and J usage is TRBJ2-1, with 11 bases identical to TRBD1. Sequenced input: sorted CD4+, CD8+, or CD8+CD57+ T cells (not recorded which) from PBMCs. The sequence derives from a human donor with aplastic anemia. The CDR3 loop reads CASSLDGQGADEQFF. In nucleotides, the CDR3 is TGTGCCAGCAGCTTAGATGGACAGGGGGCGGATGAGCAGTTCTTC.